One sample yielded the 21 T cell receptor beta chains listed below, sequenced in a study of cytomegalovirus exposure and HLA in healthy donors. 13 Jbeta primers and 60 Vbeta primers were used for the PCR. Assay: immunoSEQ multiplex PCR; the TCRdb copy retains only in-frame clones and omits some. The top ten clones hold roughly 8.8% of a sample with roughly 40,000 clones, roughly 81% of them seen once. The sample taken for sequencing was PBMCs. These receptor sequences come from a woman aged 40-49 years in good health and CMV-seronegative.

The chain employs TRBV6-6 and TRBJ1-3, with 8 bases matching TRBD1. The germline CDR1 and CDR2 sequences are MNHNY and SVGAGI (reference sequence). V was pared by 6 bases and J by 1 base, with 2 bases of the junction left unmatched. This CDR3 region has 14 residues. CDR3 loop: CASRWTGSGNTIYF. DNA for the CDR3: TGTGCCAGCAGATGGACAGGGTCTGGAAACACCATATATTTT.

The gene calls are TRBV2 and TRBJ1-2; D remains ambiguous. Trimming removed 8 bases at V and 6 bases at J, with 10 bases between. There are 11 residues in the CDR3. Per germline, CDR1 SNHLY and CDR2 FYNNEI. For the CDR3, the DNA is TGTGCCAGCGGGCCTTCGGATGGCTACACCTTC. This translates into CASGPSDGYTF.

This chain connects TRBV7-9 to TRBJ1-1; no reliable D call. Germline V gene data show CDR1 as SEHNR and CDR2 as FQNEAQ (reference sequence). The CDR3 has 14 residues. V lost 4 bases, J lost 1 base, and 10 bases lay in between. CDR3 in amino acids: CASSSPQANTEAFF. In nucleotides, the CDR3 is TGTGCCAGCAGCTCCCCGCAGGCGAACACTGAAGCTTTCTTT.

The gene calls are TRBV6-1 and TRBJ2-4; 7 bases match TRBD2. V trimming: 2 bases; J trimming: 4 bases; junction bases outside the gene matches: 5. In germline, CDR1 is MNHNS, CDR2 SASEGT. This CDR3 has 15 amino acids. The DNA of the CDR3 is TGTGCCAGCAGTGAACAAGGGAGGGCTAAAAACATTCAGTACTTC. This encodes CASSEQGRAKNIQYF.

With regard to this clone: Additional DNA sequences in this sample encode the identical CDR3. CDR3 coding DNA: TGTGCCAGCAGCCTACTAGCGGGGGCCGCCTACGAGCAGTACTTC. Its translation is CASSLLAGAAYEQYF. The chain links TRBV7-9 to TRBJ2-7; 11 bases are shared with TRBD2. Germline V lookup: CDR1 SEHNR, CDR2 FQNEAQ (reference sequence). Trimming at V came to 5 bases and at J to 2 bases, leaving 5 bases not matched to a gene. The CDR3 consists of 15 residues.

This clone occurred once. V gene TRBV7-8 combines with J gene TRBJ1-2; 9 bases fit TRBD1. The CDR3 is 17 amino acids. V gave up 1 base and J gave up 2 bases; unmatched junction bases: 8. CDR1 is SGHVS and CDR2 is FQNEAQ in the germline V gene. Written as DNA, the CDR3 is TGTGCCAGCAGCTTAGTGGGACAGGGAGGGATGAACTATGGCTACACCTTC. Encoded protein: CASSLVGQGGMNYGYTF.

This rearrangement joins TRBV13 to TRBJ1-2, with 8 bases lining up with TRBD1. The ends lost 4 bases at V and 4 bases at J; junction bases unmatched: 5. Germline V gives CDR1 PRHDT, CDR2 FYEKMQ (reference sequence). CDR3 length equals 14 residues. The CDR3 coding sequence is TGTGCCAGCAGCTCCAGGGGGCCTATCTATGGCTACACCTTC. Protein product: CASSSRGPIYGYTF. The full variable domain, in which reference TRBV13 and TRBJ1-2 provide the parts outside the CDR3, is AAGVIQSPRHLIKEKRETATLKCYPIPRHDTVYWYQQGPGQDPQFLISFYEKMQSDKGSIPDRFSAQQFSDYHSELNMSSLELGDSALYFCASSSRGPIYGYTFGSGTRLTVV.

A few counts support this clone. The chain recombines TRBV6-4 with TRBJ2-1, with 10 bases fitting TRBD2. CDR1 is MRHNA and CDR2 is SNTAGT in the germline V gene. The CDR3 is made up of 15 amino acids. The V gene end was trimmed by 6 bases and the J gene end by 3 bases; junction bases not matched to a gene: 5. The CDR3 region is CASSRLAGDYNEQFF. CDR3 sequence (DNA): TGTGCCAGCAGCCGCCTAGCGGGGGACTACAATGAGCAGTTCTTC.

The chain couples TRBV7-2 to TRBJ1-2; 8 positions match TRBD1. Trimming cost V 8 bases and J 8 bases; bases outside gene matches: 4. The CDR3 contains 11 residues. Germline assignment: CDR1 SGHTA and CDR2 FQGNSA. The CDR3 sequence is CASGQGGGYTF. The CDR3 DNA reads TGTGCCAGCGGACAGGGTGGAGGCTACACCTTC.

The chain carries TRBV2 and TRBJ1-1, with 8 bases fitting TRBD1. This CDR3 contains 14 residues. V lost 8 bases, J lost 1 base, and 6 bases stayed unmatched. CDR1 is SNHLY and CDR2 is FYNNEI in the germline V gene. The CDR3 sequence: CASLGQGANTEAFF. The DNA of the CDR3 is TGTGCCAGCCTCGGACAGGGCGCGAACACTGAAGCTTTCTTT.

V is TRBV5-8 and J is TRBJ1-2, with a weak D call TRBD1 (6 bases). Germline CDR1 reads SGHTS; CDR2 reads YDEGEE. This CDR3 is 14 amino acids long. V lost 4 bases and J 8 bases, leaving 18 bases between the germline ends. Written as DNA, the CDR3 is TGTGCCAGCAGCGCCAGGGGAAGAGGTTGGGGCTACACCTTC. Its translation is CASSARGRGWGYTF.

This clone was seen only a few times. The rearrangement uses TRBV5-8 and TRBJ1-4; the match to TRBD1 covers 8 bases. The CDR3 runs to 15 residues. Germline CDR1 and CDR2: SGHTS and YDEGEE. V dropped 1 base and J dropped 7; count of bases not matched to a gene: 6. The CDR3 sequence: CASSLRRTGLEKLFF. CDR3 sequence (DNA): TGTGCCAGCAGCTTGCGAAGGACAGGGCTTGAAAAACTGTTTTTT.

This clone was found a few times. The chain links TRBV13 to TRBJ1-2; tentatively, D is TRBD1 (6 bases). Germline V gene data show CDR1 as PRHDT and CDR2 as FYEKMQ (reference sequence). There are 16 residues in the CDR3. V was clipped by 0 bases and J by 4 bases, with 15 bases between them. CDR3 sequence reads: CASSLGRGGRIYGYTF. The CDR3 nucleotides read TGTGCCAGCAGCTTAGGCCGGGGGGGGCGGATCTATGGCTACACCTTC.

The chain links TRBV9 to TRBJ2-1; no clear D gene. V dropped 0 bases and J dropped 2 bases, with 9 bases sitting between them. This CDR3 region has 15 residues. Germline loops: CDR1 SGDLS, CDR2 YYNGEE. This CDR3 is CASSVAGLTYNEQFF. DNA for the CDR3: TGTGCCAGCAGCGTAGCGGGTCTCACCTACAATGAGCAGTTCTTC. The full variable domain, completed using reference TRBV9 and TRBJ2-1, is DSGVTQTPKHLITATGQRVTLRCSPRSGDLSVYWYQQSLDQGLQFLIQYYNGEERAKGNILERFSAQQFPDLHSELNLSSLELGDSALYFCASSVAGLTYNEQFFGPGTRLTVL.

With respect to this clone: An end of the junction does not agree with germline; a read error may underlie this. The chain employs TRBV7-7 and TRBJ2-1; tentatively, D is TRBD2 (6 bases). Germline V CDR1 and CDR2: SSHAT, FNYEAQ (reference sequence). The CDR3 loop spans 13 amino acids. The CDR3 coding sequence is TGTGCTAGCAGCTTAGAGGAGGGGACTGAGCAGTTCTTC. It codes for CASSLEEGTEQFF.

The chain links TRBV5-1 to TRBJ2-7; 11 bases are a match to TRBD1. From germline, CDR1 is SGHRS and CDR2 YFSETQ. V lost 5 bases, J lost 3 bases, and 7 bases stayed unmatched. CDR3 length: 15 residues. CDR3 coding DNA: TGCGCCAGCAGACCAGGGACAGGGGGTAGCTACGAGCAGTACGTC. Encoded protein: CASRPGTGGSYEQYV.

This chain joins TRBV7-9 and TRBJ2-3; D is possibly TRBD2 (6 bases). Trimming cost V 5 bases and J 2 bases, with 11 bases left between them. Looked up from germline, CDR1 is SEHNR and CDR2 is FQNEAQ (reference sequence). The CDR3 runs 14 residues. CDR3 region: CASSGRTNTDTQYF. CDR3 DNA: TGTGCCAGCAGCGGACGGACTAACACAGATACGCAGTATTTT.

V gene TRBV5-1 combines with J gene TRBJ2-1; 9 bases align to TRBD1. The CDR3 is made up of 15 amino acids. Losses at the gene ends were 4 bases for V and 4 bases for J; bases not matched to a gene: 6. Germline-derived CDR1 and CDR2 are SGHRS and YFSETQ. This CDR3 is CASSRQGGFYNEQFF. In nucleotides, the CDR3 is TGCGCCAGCAGCAGACAGGGGGGTTTTTACAATGAGCAGTTCTTC.

The chain uses TRBV9 and TRBJ1-6; 7 positions match TRBD1. Germline V gives CDR1 SGDLS, CDR2 YYNGEE. J lost 10 bases, V lost 3 bases, and 7 bases had no gene match. The CDR3 length is 14 residues. CDR3 nucleotides: TGTGCCAGCAGCGCCGACAGGGTCGGATCACCCCTCCACTTT. Protein: CASSADRVGSPLHF.

The J gene is TRBJ1-2, the V gene TRBV29-1, with D maybe TRBD1 (5 bases). The CDR3 is 15 residues long. Germline loops: CDR1 SQVTM, CDR2 ANQGSEA. V was trimmed by 4 bases and J by 1 base, leaving 16 bases between them. The CDR3, as DNA: TGCAGCGTTGGGGGATTGGGGGGGATTAACTATGGCTACACCTTC. Translated, it gives CSVGGLGGINYGYTF.

The CDR3 spells CASSPKASTDTQYF. CDR3 in DNA: TGTGCCAGCTCACCGAAAGCAAGCACAGATACGCAGTATTTT. The chain has TRBV18 and TRBJ2-3, with D unresolved. Trimming stripped 3 bases from V and 0 bases from J, with 7 bases between. The germline gives CDR1 KGHSH, CDR2 LQKENI. This CDR3 comprises 14 residues.